This passage covers 20 T cell receptor beta chains from one sample sequenced in a study of blood T cell repertoires in COVID-19. Assay: immunoSEQ multiplex PCR; the TCRdb copy retains only in-frame clones and omits some. The sample carries approximately 28,000 clones, approximately 81% recorded once. The sample taken for sequencing was peripheral blood. Source of these receptors: a woman aged 55-70 years with acute or convalescent COVID-19.

V usage is TRBV24-1 and J usage is TRBJ2-1, with 7 bases identical to TRBD1. Germline trimming cut 4 bases from V and 6 bases from J; bases unmatched to any gene: 11. CDR3 length: 16 amino acids. Germline lookup yields CDR1 KGHDR and CDR2 SFDVKD. As DNA, the CDR3 is TGTGCCACCAGTGACCGTTCCGGGACAGTCCTCAATGAGCAGTTCTTC. This encodes CATSDRSGTVLNEQFF.

CDR3 in amino acids: CASSEPARGTEAFF. For the CDR3, the DNA is TGTGCCAGCAGTGAACCGGCCAGGGGCACTGAAGCTTTCTTT. The chain links TRBV6-1 to TRBJ1-1; perhaps TRBD1 as D (6 bases). V lost 2 bases to trimming and J lost 4 bases, with 11 bases between them. Germline loops: CDR1 MNHNS, CDR2 SASEGT. The CDR3 sequence is 14 residues long.

This clone was seen once. The V call is TRBV2, the J call TRBJ2-5; possible D gene TRBD1, 7 bases. The germline gives CDR1 SNHLY, CDR2 FYNNEI. The CDR3 totals 14 residues. The V end lost 0 bases, the J end lost 7 bases, and 12 bases lay between the germline ends. The DNA for the CDR3 is TGTGCCAGCAGTGAAGCGCAGGGGGGTGGGACCCAGTACTTC. Its protein is CASSEAQGGGTQYF.

The genes are TRBV7-3 and TRBJ2-3; D is unresolved. Germline V lookup: CDR1 SGHTA, CDR2 FQGTGA. Trimming took off 1 base at V and 3 bases at J, with 8 bases between the two ends. The CDR3 covers 14 residues. The DNA for the CDR3 is TGTGCCAGCAGCTTAAGAGGTAGAACAGATACGCAGTATTTT. Translating it yields CASSLRGRTDTQYF.

CDR3 bases: TGTGCCAGCAGTGACGGGAGACTAGCCAAAAACATTCAGTACTTC. This gives the protein CASSDGRLAKNIQYF. The chain employs TRBV6-1 and TRBJ2-4; a weak D match, TRBD2 (6 bases). CDR1 is MNHNS, CDR2 SASEGT, per germline. The CDR3 covers 15 residues. Between the trimmed V and J ends, which lost 3 bases and 0 bases, there was a span of 9 bases.

This chain joins TRBV11-2 and TRBJ2-2; 7 nucleotides line up with TRBD1. Germline V gives CDR1 SGHAT, CDR2 FQNNGV. The V gene end was trimmed by 4 bases and the J gene end by 2 bases; junction bases not matched to a gene: 4. This CDR3 has 15 residues. The DNA for the CDR3 is TGTGCCAGCAGCTGGGGGACAGTCAACACCGGGGAGCTGTTTTTT. This gives the protein CASSWGTVNTGELFF.

CDR3: CSASASGGAYEQYF. The CDR3 DNA reads TGCAGTGCTAGTGCGAGCGGGGGGGCCTACGAGCAGTACTTC. V usage is TRBV20-1 and J usage is TRBJ2-7; 10 bases line up with TRBD2. The CDR3 consists of 14 residues. Germline V lookup: CDR1 DFQATT, CDR2 SNEGSKA (reference sequence). Trimming took 3 bases from V and 2 from J; bases not matched to a gene: 4.

The J gene is TRBJ2-2, the V gene TRBV11-2; perhaps TRBD2 as D (6 bases). In germline, CDR1 is SGHAT, CDR2 FQNNGV. This CDR3 comprises 17 residues. Deletions cut 6 bases from V and 0 bases from J, with 17 bases between. CDR3 protein: CASSPGTWTPNTGELFF. CDR3 sequence (DNA): TGTGCCAGCAGTCCCGGGACTTGGACTCCGAACACCGGGGAGCTGTTTTTT.

The V call is TRBV7-9, the J call TRBJ1-3, with TRBD1 matching over 8 bases. V trimming: 0 bases; J trimming: 1 base; junction bases outside the gene matches: 2. The CDR3 contains 16 residues. Germline lookup yields CDR1 SEHNR and CDR2 FQNEAQ (reference sequence). The CDR3 here is CASSLAQGASGNTIYF. CDR3 nucleotide sequence: TGTGCCAGCAGCTTAGCGCAGGGGGCATCTGGAAACACCATATATTTT.

The V and J genes are TRBV18 and TRBJ2-2, with TRBD1 identical over 10 bases. This CDR3 comprises 17 residues. Germline values: CDR1 KGHSH, CDR2 LQKENI. V dropped 6 bases and J dropped 8; count of bases not matched to a gene: 15. For the CDR3, the DNA is TGTGCCAGCTCGGGACTTTCCGGGACAGGGGCCGGAGGGGAGCTGTTTTTT. Translating gives CASSGLSGTGAGGELFF.

This clone was recorded a few times. This sequence joins TRBV19 and TRBJ1-5; 10 positions agree with TRBD1. J lost 4 bases, V lost 7 bases, and 7 bases had no gene match. CDR1 LNHDA and CDR2 SQIVND come from the germline V gene (reference sequence). The CDR3 is made up of 15 amino acids. The CDR3 DNA is TGTGCCAGTACCATGGGGGGACAGGGGAATCAGCCCCAGCATTTT. The encoded protein is CASTMGGQGNQPQHF.

This clone was recorded only once. V and J are TRBV27 and TRBJ2-7; 14 bases match TRBD2. Germline lookup yields CDR1 MNHEY and CDR2 SMNVEV (reference sequence). V was pared by 4 bases and J by 2 bases, with 7 bases of the junction left unmatched. This CDR3 comprises 17 residues. The CDR3 region has the DNA TGTGCCAGCAGTTGGGGGGCGACTAGCGGGGGGGCCTACGAGCAGTACTTC. It yields the protein CASSWGATSGGAYEQYF.

The CDR3 region is CASSAHRGGQPQHF. CDR3 bases: TGTGCCAGCAGTGCCCACAGGGGGGGTCAGCCCCAGCATTTT. The chain is built from TRBV27 and TRBJ1-5; 8 nucleotides match TRBD1. This CDR3 has 14 residues. V dropped 5 bases and J dropped 6; count of bases not matched to a gene: 6. The germline V gene encodes CDR1 MNHEY and CDR2 SMNVEV (reference sequence).

This sequence joins TRBV2 and TRBJ2-5, with 8 bases that match TRBD1. Germline V gives CDR1 SNHLY, CDR2 FYNNEI. Losses at the gene ends were 5 bases for V and 6 bases for J; bases not matched to a gene: 8. The length of the CDR3 is 14 residues. The CDR3 nucleotides read TGTGCCAGCAGTCCGGACAGGGTGTCACAGACCCAGTACTTC. Translating gives CASSPDRVSQTQYF.

The chain joins TRBV27 to TRBJ2-7; 7 bases are a match to TRBD1. Germline V gives CDR1 MNHEY, CDR2 SMNVEV (reference sequence). The CDR3 loop spans 15 amino acids. J was trimmed by 1 base and V by 11 bases; bases with no gene match: 14. CDR3 in amino acids: CASAPGQSSSYEQYF. The CDR3 coding sequence is TGTGCCTCGGCGCCGGGACAGAGTTCTTCCTACGAGCAGTACTTC.

V and J are TRBV7-3 and TRBJ2-1; 12 bases fit TRBD2. J lost 2 bases, V lost 5 bases, and 4 bases had no gene match. This CDR3 has 16 residues. CDR1 and CDR2 from the germline V gene are SGHTA and FQGTGA. In DNA form, the CDR3 reads TGTGCCAGCAGCATGACTAGCGGGGGCCCCTACAATGAGCAGTTCTTC. Protein: CASSMTSGGPYNEQFF.

The genes are TRBV7-2 and TRBJ2-5; TRBD1 is a possible D gene (6 bases). V was shortened by 4 bases and J by 3 bases, with 12 bases between the two germline ends. Germline CDR1 is SGHTA and CDR2 is FQGNSA. This CDR3 region has 14 residues. CDR3 residues: CASSYDRWEETQYF. CDR3 bases: TGTGCCAGCAGCTATGACAGGTGGGAAGAGACCCAGTACTTC.

This clone was seen just once. The chain joins TRBV28 to TRBJ2-7, with D possibly TRBD2 on 6 matching bases. The ends were cut back, 5 bases at V and 2 bases at J, with 19 bases in the middle. CDR1 and CDR2 from the germline V gene are MDHEN and SYDVKM. This CDR3 region has 16 residues. The CDR3 DNA is TGTGCCAGCAGTCCCCCGGGAACGGGGGTAACCTACGAGCAGTACTTC. Amino acids: CASSPPGTGVTYEQYF.

The chain joins TRBV12-3 or TRBV12-4 to TRBJ2-7, with 8 bases lining up with TRBD1. V gave up 6 bases and J gave up 4 bases; unmatched junction bases: 5. This CDR3 spans 13 amino acids. The CDR3 DNA follows: TGTGCCAGCAGACCCACAGGGGGATACGAGCAGTACTTC. Encoded protein: CASRPTGGYEQYF.

The V call is TRBV2, the J call TRBJ2-1; 10 positions match TRBD1. The ends lost 6 bases at V and 7 bases at J; junction bases unmatched: 9. CDR3 size: 15 residues. Germline CDR1 SNHLY, CDR2 FYNNEI. The CDR3 loop is CASSRTGGKGNEQFF. In nucleotides, the CDR3 is TGTGCCAGCAGCCGGACAGGGGGGAAGGGGAATGAGCAGTTCTTC.